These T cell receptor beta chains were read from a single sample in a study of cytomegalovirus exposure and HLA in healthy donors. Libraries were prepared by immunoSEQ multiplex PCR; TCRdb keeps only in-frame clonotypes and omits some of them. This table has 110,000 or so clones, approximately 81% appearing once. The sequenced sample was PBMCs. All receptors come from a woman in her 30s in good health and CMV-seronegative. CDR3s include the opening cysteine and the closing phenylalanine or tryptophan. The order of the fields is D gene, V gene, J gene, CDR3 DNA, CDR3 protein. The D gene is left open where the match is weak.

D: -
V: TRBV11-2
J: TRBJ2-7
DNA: TGTGCCAGCAGCTTAGGTGGGGCCTTCGGCGAGCAGTACTTC
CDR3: CASSLGGAFGEQYF

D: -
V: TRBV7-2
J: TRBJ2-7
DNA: TGTGCCAGCAGCTTACCGGGCCAAACAGGGGAGCAGTACTTC
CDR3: CASSLPGQTGEQYF

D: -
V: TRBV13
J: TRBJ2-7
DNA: TGTGCCAGCAGCTCCACACACGAGCAGTACTTC
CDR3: CASSSTHEQYF

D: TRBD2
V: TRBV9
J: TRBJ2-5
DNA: TGTGCCAGCAGCGTAGAAAGGTGGGAGGGCCAAGAGACCCAGTACTTC
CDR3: CASSVERWEGQETQYF

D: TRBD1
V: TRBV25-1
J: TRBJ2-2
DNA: TGTGCCAGCAGGGGGCAGGGGGCTGACACCGGGGAGCTGTTTTTT
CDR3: CASRGQGADTGELFF

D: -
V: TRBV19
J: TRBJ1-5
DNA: TGTGCCAGTAGTATAGGGGCCTATCAGCCCCAGCATTTT
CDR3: CASSIGAYQPQHF

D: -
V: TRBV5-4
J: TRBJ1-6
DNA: TGTGCCAGCAGCTTCAGGGTATATTCCTATAATTCACCCCTCCACTTT
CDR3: CASSFRVYSYNSPLHF

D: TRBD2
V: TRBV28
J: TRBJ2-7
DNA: TGTGCCAGCAGAACTAGCGGAACCTACGAGCAGTACTTC
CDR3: CASRTSGTYEQYF

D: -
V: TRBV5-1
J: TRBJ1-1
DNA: TGCGCCAGCAGCTTGGTACGGCTTGAGGGCACTGAAGCTTTCTTT
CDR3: CASSLVRLEGTEAFF

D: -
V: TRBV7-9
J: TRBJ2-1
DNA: TGTGCCAGCAGCAGGGAGTCCTACAATGAGCAGTTCTTC
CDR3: CASSRESYNEQFF

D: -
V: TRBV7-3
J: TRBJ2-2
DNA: TGTGCCAGCAGCTTAACCTGGCAGGGGACGGGGGAGCTGTTTTTT
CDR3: CASSLTWQGTGELFF

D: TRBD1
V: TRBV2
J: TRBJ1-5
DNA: TGTGCCAGCAGGTTGGACAGGGGAGGAGGAGGCTATAGCAATCAGCCCCAGCATTTT
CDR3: CASRLDRGGGGYSNQPQHF

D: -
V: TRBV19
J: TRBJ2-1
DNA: TGTGCCAGTAGTATCCTAGCCTACAATGAGCAGTTCTTC
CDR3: CASSILAYNEQFF

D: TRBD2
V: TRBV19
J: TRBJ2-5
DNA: TGTGCCAGTAGTATTCCGGGACTAGCGAGGGAGACCCAGTACTTC
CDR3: CASSIPGLARETQYF

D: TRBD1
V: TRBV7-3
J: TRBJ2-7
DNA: TGTGCCAGCAGCCCACAGGGGGGCGGGACTTCCTACGAGCAGTACTTC
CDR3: CASSPQGGGTSYEQYF

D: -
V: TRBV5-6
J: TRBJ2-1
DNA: TGTGCCAGCAGCTTGGAGTCCCTAGCGAGGCCCTACAATGAGCAGTTCTTC
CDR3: CASSLESLARPYNEQFF